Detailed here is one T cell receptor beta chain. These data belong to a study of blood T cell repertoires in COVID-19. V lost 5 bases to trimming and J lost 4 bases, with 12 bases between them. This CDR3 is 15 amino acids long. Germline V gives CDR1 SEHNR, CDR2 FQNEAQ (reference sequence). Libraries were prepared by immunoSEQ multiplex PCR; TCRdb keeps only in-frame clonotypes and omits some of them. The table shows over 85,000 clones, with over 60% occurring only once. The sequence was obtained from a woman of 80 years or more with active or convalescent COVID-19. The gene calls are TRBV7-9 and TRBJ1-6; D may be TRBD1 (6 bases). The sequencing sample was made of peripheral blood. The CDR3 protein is CASSGQISYNSPLHF. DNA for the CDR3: TGTGCCAGCAGCGGACAGATTAGTTATAATTCACCCCTCCACTTT.